Listed below are T cell receptor beta chains from one sample, sequenced in a study of blood T cell repertoires in COVID-19. Only in-frame clones appear in the TCRdb table, and some are missing; sequencing was by immunoSEQ multiplex PCR. This table holds about 120,000 clones, over 75% found once. Input material: peripheral blood. The origin of the receptors is a woman of 80 years or more with acute or convalescent COVID-19. Each CDR3 is given with its conserved first and last residue.

j_call v_call cdr3_length cdr3_aa
TRBJ2-1 TRBV6-2/TRBV6-3 13 CASSKTGYNEQFF
TRBJ1-2 TRBV6-5 13 CASSRQKSGGYTF
TRBJ1-4 TRBV5-6 15 CASSRFWPTNEKLFF
TRBJ2-1 TRBV9 15 CASSVAPAGVKEQFF
TRBJ2-1 TRBV6-5 13 CASAPPGGNEQFF
TRBJ1-2 TRBV4-3 15 CASSQDRTGHYGYTF
TRBJ1-2 TRBV7-6 15 CASSLAGRDRGGYTF
TRBJ2-3 TRBV6-2/TRBV6-3 15 CASSSTSGEPDTQYF
TRBJ1-2 TRBV28 13 CAATRGAGYGYTF
TRBJ2-7 TRBV7-2 15 CASSKDGLIAYEQYF
TRBJ1-1 TRBV27 14 CASRENRGYTEAFF
TRBJ1-5 TRBV6-6 16 CASSAPMVAAHQPQHF
TRBJ1-4 TRBV28 16 CASRSQQGAYNEKLFF
TRBJ1-1 TRBV5-8 15 CASSSDGGANTEAFF
TRBJ2-3 TRBV18 12 CASSPSTDTQYF
TRBJ1-2 TRBV6-2/TRBV6-3 13 CASSYVGRDGYTF
TRBJ2-5 TRBV19 15 CASSSNRGFFETQYF
TRBJ2-7 TRBV5-6 12 CASSSGGLGQYF
TRBJ2-1 TRBV7-6 15 CASSWNRDSKNEQFF
TRBJ1-3 TRBV28 13 CASRRTGVNTIYF
TRBJ1-6 TRBV6-5 15 CASSRDRGNNSPLHF
TRBJ1-1 TRBV27 14 CASSFWGRSTEAFF